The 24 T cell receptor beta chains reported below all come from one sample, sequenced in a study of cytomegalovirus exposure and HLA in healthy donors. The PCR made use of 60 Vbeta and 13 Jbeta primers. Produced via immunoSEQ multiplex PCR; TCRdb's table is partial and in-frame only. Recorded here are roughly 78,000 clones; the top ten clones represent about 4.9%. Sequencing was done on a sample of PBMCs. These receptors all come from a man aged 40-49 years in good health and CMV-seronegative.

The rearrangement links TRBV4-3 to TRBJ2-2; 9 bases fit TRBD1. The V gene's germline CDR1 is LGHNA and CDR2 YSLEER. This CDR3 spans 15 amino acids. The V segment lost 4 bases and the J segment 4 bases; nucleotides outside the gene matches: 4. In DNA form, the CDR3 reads TGCGCCAGCAGCCCCGGGACAGGGTCCACCGGGGAGCTGTTTTTT. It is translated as CASSPGTGSTGELFF.

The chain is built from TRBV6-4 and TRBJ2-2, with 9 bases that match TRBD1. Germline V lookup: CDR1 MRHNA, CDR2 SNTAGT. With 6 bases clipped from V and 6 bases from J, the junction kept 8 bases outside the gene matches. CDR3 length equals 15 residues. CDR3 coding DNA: TGTGCCAGCAGCACCACAGGGGGCGTCGCCGGGGAGCTGTTTTTT. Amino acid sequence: CASSTTGGVAGELFF.

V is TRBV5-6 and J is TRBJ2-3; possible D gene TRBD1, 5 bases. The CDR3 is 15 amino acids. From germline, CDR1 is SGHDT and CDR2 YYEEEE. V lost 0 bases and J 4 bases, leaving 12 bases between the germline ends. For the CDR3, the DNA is TGTGCCAGCAGCTTGGCAAGGGGTCCGCCAGATACGCAGTATTTT. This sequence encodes CASSLARGPPDTQYF.

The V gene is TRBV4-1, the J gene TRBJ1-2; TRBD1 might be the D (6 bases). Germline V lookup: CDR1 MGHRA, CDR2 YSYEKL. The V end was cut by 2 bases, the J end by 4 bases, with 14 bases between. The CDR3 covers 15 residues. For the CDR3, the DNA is TGCGCCAGCAGCCAACTGAACAGGGACCCCTATGGCTACACCTTC. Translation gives CASSQLNRDPYGYTF.

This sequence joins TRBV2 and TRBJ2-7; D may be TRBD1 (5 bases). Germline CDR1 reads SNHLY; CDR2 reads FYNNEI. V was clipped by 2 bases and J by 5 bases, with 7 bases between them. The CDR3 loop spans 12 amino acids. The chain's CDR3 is CASSEMTDEQYF. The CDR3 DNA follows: TGTGCCAGCAGTGAAATGACAGACGAGCAGTACTTC.

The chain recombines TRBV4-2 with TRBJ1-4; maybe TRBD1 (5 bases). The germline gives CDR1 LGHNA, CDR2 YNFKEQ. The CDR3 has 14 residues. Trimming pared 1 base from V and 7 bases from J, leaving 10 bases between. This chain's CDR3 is CASSQGGSGEKLFF. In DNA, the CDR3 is TGTGCCAGCAGCCAAGGGGGCAGTGGTGAAAAACTGTTTTTT.

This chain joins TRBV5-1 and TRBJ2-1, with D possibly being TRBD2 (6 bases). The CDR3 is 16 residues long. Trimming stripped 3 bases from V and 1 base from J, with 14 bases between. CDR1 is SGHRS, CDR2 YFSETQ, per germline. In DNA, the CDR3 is TGCGCCAGCAGCTCGGGGGAACTAGTTTCCTACAATGAGCAGTTCTTC. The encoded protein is CASSSGELVSYNEQFF.

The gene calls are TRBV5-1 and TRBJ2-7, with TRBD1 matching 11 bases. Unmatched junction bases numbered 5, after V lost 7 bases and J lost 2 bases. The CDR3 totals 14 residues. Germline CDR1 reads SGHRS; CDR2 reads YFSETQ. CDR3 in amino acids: CASAGTGGAYEQYF. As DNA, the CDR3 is TGCGCCAGCGCAGGGACAGGGGGGGCCTACGAGCAGTACTTC.

This chain's CDR3 is CAISDHEQEYTGELFF. The CDR3 DNA sequence: TGTGCCATCAGTGACCACGAACAGGAATACACCGGGGAGCTGTTTTTT. The V and J genes are TRBV10-3 and TRBJ2-2, with a weak D call TRBD1 (5 bases). CDR3 length equals 16 residues. Germline CDR1 and CDR2: ENHRY and SYGVKD. Trimming stripped 3 bases from V and 3 bases from J, with 14 bases between.

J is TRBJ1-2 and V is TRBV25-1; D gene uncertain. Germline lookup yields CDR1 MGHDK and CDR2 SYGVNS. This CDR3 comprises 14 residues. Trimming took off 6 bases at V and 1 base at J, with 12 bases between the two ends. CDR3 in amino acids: CASSGLENNYGYTF. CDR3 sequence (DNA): TGTGCCAGCAGCGGACTGGAGAATAACTATGGCTACACCTTC.

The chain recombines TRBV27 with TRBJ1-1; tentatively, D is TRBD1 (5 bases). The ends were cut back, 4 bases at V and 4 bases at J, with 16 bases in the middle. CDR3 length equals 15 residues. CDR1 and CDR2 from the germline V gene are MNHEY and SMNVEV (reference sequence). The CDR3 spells CASSSWAGGSTEAFF. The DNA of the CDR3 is TGTGCCAGCAGTTCATGGGCGGGGGGGAGCACTGAAGCTTTCTTT.

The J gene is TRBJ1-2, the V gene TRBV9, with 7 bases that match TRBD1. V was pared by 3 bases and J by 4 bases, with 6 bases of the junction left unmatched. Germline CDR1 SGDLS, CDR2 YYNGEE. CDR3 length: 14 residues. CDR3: CASSGQGFSYGYTF. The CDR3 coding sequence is TGTGCCAGCAGCGGACAGGGATTCAGCTATGGCTACACCTTC.

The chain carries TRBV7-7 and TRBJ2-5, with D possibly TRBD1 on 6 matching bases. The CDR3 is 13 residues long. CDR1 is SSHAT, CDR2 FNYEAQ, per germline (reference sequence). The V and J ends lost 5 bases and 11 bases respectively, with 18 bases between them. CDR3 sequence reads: CASSPDRSGEQYF. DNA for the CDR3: TGTGCCAGCAGCCCTGACAGGTCTGGGGAGCAGTACTTC.

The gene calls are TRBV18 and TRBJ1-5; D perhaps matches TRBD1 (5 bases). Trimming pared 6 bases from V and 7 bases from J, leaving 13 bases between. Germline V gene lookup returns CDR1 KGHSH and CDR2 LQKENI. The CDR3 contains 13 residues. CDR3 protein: CASSYTGGQPQHF. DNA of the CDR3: TGTGCCAGCTCCTACACTGGGGGGCAGCCCCAGCATTTT.

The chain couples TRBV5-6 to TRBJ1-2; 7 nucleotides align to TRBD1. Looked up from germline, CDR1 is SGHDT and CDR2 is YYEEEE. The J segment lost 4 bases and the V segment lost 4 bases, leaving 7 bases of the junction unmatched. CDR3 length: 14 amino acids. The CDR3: CASSRQGRGYGYTF. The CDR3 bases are TGTGCCAGCAGCAGACAGGGTCGAGGCTATGGCTACACCTTC.

CDR3 bases: TGTGCCTGGAGTGTACCACAGGGGGCCGGGGAGCTGTTTTTT. The encoded protein is CAWSVPQGAGELFF. The chain employs TRBV30 and TRBJ2-2, with 8 bases aligning to TRBD1. CDR1 is GTSNPN, CDR2 SVGIG, per germline (reference sequence). CDR3 length: 14 residues. J was trimmed by 6 bases and V by 0 bases; bases with no gene match: 3.

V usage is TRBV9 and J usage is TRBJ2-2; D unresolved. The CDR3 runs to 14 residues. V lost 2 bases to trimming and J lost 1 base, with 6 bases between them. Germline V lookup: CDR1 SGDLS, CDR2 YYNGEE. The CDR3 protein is CASSVRGNTGELFF. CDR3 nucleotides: TGTGCCAGCAGCGTGCGCGGGAACACCGGGGAGCTGTTTTTT.

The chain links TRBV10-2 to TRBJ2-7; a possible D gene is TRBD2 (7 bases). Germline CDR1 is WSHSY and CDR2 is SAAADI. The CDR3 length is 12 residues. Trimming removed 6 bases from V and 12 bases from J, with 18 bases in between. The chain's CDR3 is CASREGRGTLYF. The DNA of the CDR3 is TGCGCCAGCAGGGAGGGGAGGGGGACCCTGTACTTC.

The CDR3 nucleotides read TGTGCCAGTAGTATAAAAGGGGACAGTACAGATACGCAGTATTTT. The encoded protein is CASSIKGDSTDTQYF. The V call is TRBV19, the J call TRBJ2-3; 7 bases align to TRBD1. V lost 2 bases and J lost 3; bases outside the gene matches: 5. CDR1 LNHDA and CDR2 SQIVND come from the germline V gene (reference sequence). CDR3 length: 15 residues.

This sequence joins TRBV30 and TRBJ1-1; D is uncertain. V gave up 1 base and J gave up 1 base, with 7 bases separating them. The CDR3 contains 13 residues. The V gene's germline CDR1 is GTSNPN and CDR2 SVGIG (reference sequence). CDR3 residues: CAWSAVPNTEAFF. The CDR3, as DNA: TGTGCCTGGAGTGCGGTGCCGAACACTGAAGCTTTCTTT.

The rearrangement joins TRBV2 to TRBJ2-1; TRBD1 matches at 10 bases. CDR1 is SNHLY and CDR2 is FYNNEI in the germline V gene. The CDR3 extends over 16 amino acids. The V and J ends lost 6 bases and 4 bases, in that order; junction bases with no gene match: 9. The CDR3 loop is CASSPGQGGLYNEQFF. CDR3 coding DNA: TGTGCCAGCAGCCCCGGACAGGGGGGATTATACAATGAGCAGTTCTTC.

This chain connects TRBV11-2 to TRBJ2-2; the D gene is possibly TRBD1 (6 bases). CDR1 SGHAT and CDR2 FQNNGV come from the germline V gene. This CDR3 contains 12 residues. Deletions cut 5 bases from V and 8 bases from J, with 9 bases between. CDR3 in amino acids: CASSLRGGELFF. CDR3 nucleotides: TGTGCCAGCAGCCTGAGGGGGGGGGAGCTGTTTTTT.

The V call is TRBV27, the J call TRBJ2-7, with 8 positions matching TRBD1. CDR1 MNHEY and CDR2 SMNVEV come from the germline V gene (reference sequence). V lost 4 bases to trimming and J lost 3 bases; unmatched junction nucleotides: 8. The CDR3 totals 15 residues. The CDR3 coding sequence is TGTGCCAGCAGTTCCTCTAGGACAGGGTTCTACGAGCAGTACTTC. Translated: CASSSSRTGFYEQYF.

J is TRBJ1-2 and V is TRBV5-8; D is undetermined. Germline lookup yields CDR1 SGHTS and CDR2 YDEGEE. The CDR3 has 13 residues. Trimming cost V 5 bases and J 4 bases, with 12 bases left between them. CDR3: CASSPPGFYGYTF. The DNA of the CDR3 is TGTGCCAGCAGTCCGCCCGGGTTCTATGGCTACACCTTC.